This TCR beta chain was sequenced in a study of blood T cell repertoires in COVID-19. Study-wide background: Researchers got acute and convalescent COVID-19 samples from the United States, Italy and Spain.

Germline V gene lookup returns CDR1 MGHRA and CDR2 YSYEKL. V was clipped by 2 bases and J by 0 bases; unmatched bases: 3. This CDR3 spans 15 amino acids. Of note for this clone: This sample includes further DNA sequences coding for the same CDR3.

Repertoires were generated with immunoSEQ multiplex PCR, while TCRdb's copy carries only in-frame clones and drops some. The sample has some 190,000 clones, approximately 81% seen once; the top ten hold 18%. The sample comprised peripheral blood. This TCR was sampled from a person between 70 and 80 years old with COVID-19, enrolled during active disease. The chain employs TRBV4-1 and TRBJ1-1; 7 bases agree with TRBD1. CDR3 in DNA: TGCGCCAGCAGCCAACGGACAGGAATGAACACTGAAGCTTTCTTT. This encodes CASSQRTGMNTEAFF.